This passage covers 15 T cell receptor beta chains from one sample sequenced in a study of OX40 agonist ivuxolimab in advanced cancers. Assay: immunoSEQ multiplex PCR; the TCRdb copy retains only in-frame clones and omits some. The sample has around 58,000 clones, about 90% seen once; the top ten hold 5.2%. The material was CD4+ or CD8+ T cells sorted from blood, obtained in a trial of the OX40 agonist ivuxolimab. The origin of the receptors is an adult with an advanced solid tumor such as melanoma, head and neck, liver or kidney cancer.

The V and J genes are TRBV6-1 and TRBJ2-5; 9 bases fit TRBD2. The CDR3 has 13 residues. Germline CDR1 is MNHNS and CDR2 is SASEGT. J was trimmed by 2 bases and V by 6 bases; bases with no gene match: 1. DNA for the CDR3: TGTGCCAGCAGAACTAGCGGGCAAGAGACCCAGTACTTC. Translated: CASRTSGQETQYF.

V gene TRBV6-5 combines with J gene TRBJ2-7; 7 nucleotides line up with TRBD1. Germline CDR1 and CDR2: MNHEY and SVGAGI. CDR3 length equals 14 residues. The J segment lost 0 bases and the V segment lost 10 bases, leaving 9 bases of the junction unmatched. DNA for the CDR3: TGTGCCACCCGAGGGGGCTGGAGCTCCTACGAGCAGTACTTC. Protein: CATRGGWSSYEQYF.

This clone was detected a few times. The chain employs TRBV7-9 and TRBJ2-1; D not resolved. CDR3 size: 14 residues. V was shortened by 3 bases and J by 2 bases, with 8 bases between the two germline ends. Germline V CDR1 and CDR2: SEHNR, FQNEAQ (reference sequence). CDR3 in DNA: TGTGCCAGCAGCTTCATGGGCCCCTACAATGAGCAGTTCTTC. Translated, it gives CASSFMGPYNEQFF.

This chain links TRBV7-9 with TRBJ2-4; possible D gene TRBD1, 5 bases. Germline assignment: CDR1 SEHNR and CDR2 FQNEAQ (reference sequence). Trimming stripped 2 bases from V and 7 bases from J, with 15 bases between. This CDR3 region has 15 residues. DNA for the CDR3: TGTGCCAGCAGCTTATCAGGGTCGGATACGAACATTCAGTACTTC. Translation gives CASSLSGSDTNIQYF.

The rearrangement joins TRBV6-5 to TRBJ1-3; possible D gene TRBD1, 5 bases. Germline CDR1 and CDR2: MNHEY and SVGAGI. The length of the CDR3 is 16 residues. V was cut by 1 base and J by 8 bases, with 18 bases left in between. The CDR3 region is CASSYFPRQGTYTIYF. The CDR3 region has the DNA TGTGCCAGCAGTTACTTTCCTCGGCAGGGCACGTACACCATATATTTT.

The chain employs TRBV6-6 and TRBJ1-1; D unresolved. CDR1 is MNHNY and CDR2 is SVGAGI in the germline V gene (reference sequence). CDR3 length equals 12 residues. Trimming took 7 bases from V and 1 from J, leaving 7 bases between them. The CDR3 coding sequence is TGTGCCAGCAACCCACCGAACACTGAAGCTTTCTTT. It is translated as CASNPPNTEAFF.

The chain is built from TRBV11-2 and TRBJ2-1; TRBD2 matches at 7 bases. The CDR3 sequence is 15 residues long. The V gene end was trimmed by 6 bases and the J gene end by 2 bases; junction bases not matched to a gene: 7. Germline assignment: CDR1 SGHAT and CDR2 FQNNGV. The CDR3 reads CASSFLADPYNEQFF. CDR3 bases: TGTGCCAGCAGTTTCCTAGCGGACCCCTACAATGAGCAGTTCTTC.

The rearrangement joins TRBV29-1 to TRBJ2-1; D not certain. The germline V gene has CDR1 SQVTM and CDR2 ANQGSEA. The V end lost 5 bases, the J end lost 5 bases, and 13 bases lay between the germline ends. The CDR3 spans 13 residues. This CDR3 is CSVWPLSDNEQFF. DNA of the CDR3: TGCAGCGTTTGGCCCCTCTCGGACAATGAGCAGTTCTTC.

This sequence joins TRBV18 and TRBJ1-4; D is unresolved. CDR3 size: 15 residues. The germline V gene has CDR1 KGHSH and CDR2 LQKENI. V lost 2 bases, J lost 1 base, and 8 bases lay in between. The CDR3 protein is CASSPFSETNEKLFF. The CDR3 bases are TGTGCCAGCTCACCATTCTCGGAAACTAATGAAAAACTGTTTTTT.

The CDR3 bases are TGTGCCAGCAGCAAAGTGGGTCCCATGAGGCCTGCTGCATTATACGAGCAGTACTTC. This sequence encodes CASSKVGPMRPAALYEQYF. V and J are TRBV21-1 and TRBJ2-7; no DNA check was done on the table's D call, TRBD2. TRBV21-1 is reported as a pseudogene. The CDR3 loop spans 19 amino acids.

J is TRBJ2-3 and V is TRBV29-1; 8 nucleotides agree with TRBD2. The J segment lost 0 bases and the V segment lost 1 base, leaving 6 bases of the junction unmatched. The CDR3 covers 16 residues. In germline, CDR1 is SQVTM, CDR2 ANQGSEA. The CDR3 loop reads CSVEGWAGGSTDTQYF. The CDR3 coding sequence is TGCAGCGTTGAAGGATGGGCGGGGGGAAGCACAGATACGCAGTATTTT.

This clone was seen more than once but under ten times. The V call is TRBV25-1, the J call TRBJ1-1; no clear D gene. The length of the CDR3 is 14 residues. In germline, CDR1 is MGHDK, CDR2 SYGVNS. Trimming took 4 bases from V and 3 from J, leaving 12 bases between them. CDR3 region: CASSGSIPDTEAFF. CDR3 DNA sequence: TGTGCCAGCAGTGGCAGCATCCCGGACACTGAAGCTTTCTTT.

CDR3 in amino acids: CASSLGKGEQYF. The DNA for the CDR3 is TGCGCCAGCAGCTTGGGGAAGGGAGAGCAGTACTTC. The chain employs TRBV5-1 and TRBJ2-7, with D unclear. V was shortened by 0 bases and J by 7 bases, with 8 bases between the two germline ends. Germline V lookup: CDR1 SGHRS, CDR2 YFSETQ. CDR3 length: 12 amino acids.

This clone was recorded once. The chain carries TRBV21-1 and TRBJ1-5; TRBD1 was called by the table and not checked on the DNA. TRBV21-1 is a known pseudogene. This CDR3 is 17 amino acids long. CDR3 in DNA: TGTGCCAGCAGGCTTAATGACAGAGAGTTGTACAATCAGCCCCAGCATTTT. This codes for CASRLNDRELYNQPQHF.

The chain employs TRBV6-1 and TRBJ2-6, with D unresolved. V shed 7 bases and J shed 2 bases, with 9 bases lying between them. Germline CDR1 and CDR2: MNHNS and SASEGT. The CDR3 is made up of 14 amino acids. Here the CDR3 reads CASTPFAGANVLTF. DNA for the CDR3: TGTGCCAGCACCCCTTTTGCTGGGGCCAACGTCCTGACTTTC.